This T cell receptor (beta chain) was sequenced in a study of blood T cell repertoires in COVID-19. For the study at large: The United States, Italy and Spain provided the acute and convalescent COVID-19 samples. From T cells, B-cell-depleted T cells, or PBMCs came the material, which was cDNA or gDNA.

Germline assignment: CDR1 SNHLY and CDR2 FYNNEI. This CDR3 is 13 amino acids long. The V end lost 5 bases, the J end lost 6 bases, and 11 bases lay between the germline ends. Original processing methods: Nucleated cell counts were estimated from reference gene primer amplification. Using immunoSEQ multiplex PCR, the repertoire was profiled, and TCRdb retains in-frame clones only, with some absent. V and J calls and clone size follow that table, whereas D and trimming were derived from the DNA. The data show roughly 280,000 clones, 80% to 90% seen once. The TCR originated in a woman between 70 and 85 years old with acute or convalescent COVID-19. The J gene is TRBJ1-5, the V gene TRBV2, with D perhaps TRBD1 (5 bases). Material for sequencing was peripheral blood. The CDR3 region has the DNA TGTGCCAGCAGTTGGGACTACGGTCAGCCCCAGCATTTT. Protein sequence: CASSWDYGQPQHF. Drawing the rest from reference TRBV2 and TRBJ1-5, the complete variable domain is EPEVTQTPSHQVTQMGQEVILRCVPISNHLYFYWYRQILGQKVEFLVSFYNNEISEKSEIFDDQFSVERPDGSNFTLKIRSTKLEDSAMYFCASSWDYGQPQHFGDGTRLSIL.